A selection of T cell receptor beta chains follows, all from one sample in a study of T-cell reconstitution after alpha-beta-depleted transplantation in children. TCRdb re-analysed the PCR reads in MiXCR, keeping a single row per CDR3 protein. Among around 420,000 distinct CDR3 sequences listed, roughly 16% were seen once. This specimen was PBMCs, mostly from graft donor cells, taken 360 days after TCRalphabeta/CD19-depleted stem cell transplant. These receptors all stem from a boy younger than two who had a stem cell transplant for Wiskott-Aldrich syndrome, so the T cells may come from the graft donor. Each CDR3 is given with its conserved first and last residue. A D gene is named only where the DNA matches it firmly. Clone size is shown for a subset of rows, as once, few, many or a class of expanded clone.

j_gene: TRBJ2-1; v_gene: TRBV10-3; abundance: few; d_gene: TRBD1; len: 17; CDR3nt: TGTGCCATCAGTGAGTCTCTGGGCAGGGGGCATTACAATGAGCAGTTCTTC; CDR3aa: CAISESLGRGHYNEQFF
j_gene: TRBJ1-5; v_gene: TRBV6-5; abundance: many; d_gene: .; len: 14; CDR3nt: TGTGCCAGCAGTTATGGAGACTTTAATCAGCCCCAGCATTTT; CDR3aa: CASSYGDFNQPQHF
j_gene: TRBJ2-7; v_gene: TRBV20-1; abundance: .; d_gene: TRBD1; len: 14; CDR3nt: TGCAGTGCAAGGCCCATCGACAGGGACTACGAGCAGTACTTC; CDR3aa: CSARPIDRDYEQYF
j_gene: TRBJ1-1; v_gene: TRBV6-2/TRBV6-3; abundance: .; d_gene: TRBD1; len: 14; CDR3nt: TGTGCCAGCAATCGACAGGGGGTGAACACTGAAGCTTTCTTT; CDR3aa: CASNRQGVNTEAFF
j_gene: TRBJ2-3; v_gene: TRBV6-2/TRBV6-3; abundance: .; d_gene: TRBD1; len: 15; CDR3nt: TGTGCCAGCAGTTACCAGCGGGACAGGGCAGATACGCAGTATTTT; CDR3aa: CASSYQRDRADTQYF
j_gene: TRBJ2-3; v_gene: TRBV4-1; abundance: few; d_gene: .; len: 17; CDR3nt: TGCGCCAGCAGCCAAGTATGGGCTAGGACTAGCACAGATACGCAGTATTTT; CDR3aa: CASSQVWARTSTDTQYF
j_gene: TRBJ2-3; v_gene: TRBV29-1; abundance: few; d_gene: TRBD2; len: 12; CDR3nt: TGCAGCGTTGGACTAGCGGGAGATACGCAGTATTTT; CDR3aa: CSVGLAGDTQYF
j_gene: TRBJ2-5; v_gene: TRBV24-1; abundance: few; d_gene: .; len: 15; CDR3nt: TGTGCCACCAGTGATGTGGGACTCGGCCTTCAGACCCAGTACTTC; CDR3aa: CATSDVGLGLQTQYF
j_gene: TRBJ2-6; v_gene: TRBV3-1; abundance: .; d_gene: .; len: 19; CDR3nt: TGTGCCAGCAGCCAAGGGTTCGGGGGGCCAACCTCTGGGGCCAACGTCCTGACTTTC; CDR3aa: CASSQGFGGPTSGANVLTF
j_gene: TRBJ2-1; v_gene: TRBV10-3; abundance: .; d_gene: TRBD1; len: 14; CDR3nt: TGTGCCATCAGAAGACAGGGGACCTACAATGAGCAGTTCTTC; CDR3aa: CAIRRQGTYNEQFF
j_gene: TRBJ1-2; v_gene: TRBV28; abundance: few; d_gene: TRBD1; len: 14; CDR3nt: TGTGCCAGCAGTTGGGGACAGGAGGACTATGGCTACACCTTC; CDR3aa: CASSWGQEDYGYTF
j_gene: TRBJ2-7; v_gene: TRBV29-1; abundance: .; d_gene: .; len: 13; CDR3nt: TGCAGCGTTGACTTGGACAGTACCTCCGAGCAGTACTTC; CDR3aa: CSVDLDSTSEQYF
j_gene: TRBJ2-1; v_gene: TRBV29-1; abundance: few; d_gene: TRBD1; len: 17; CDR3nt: TGCAGCGTTGTTTCCCCCACCGGGACAGGGTCGAGTAGTGAGCAGTTCTTC; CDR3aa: CSVVSPTGTGSSSEQFF
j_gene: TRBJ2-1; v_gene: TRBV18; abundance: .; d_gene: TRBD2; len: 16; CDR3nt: TGTGCCAGCTCACCGGGACTAGCGGGAGACTACAATGAGCAGTTCTTC; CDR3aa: CASSPGLAGDYNEQFF
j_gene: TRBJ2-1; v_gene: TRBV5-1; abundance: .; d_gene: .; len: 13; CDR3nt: TGCGCCAGCAGCTCCGGGACAATCAATGAGCAGTTCTTC; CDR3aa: CASSSGTINEQFF
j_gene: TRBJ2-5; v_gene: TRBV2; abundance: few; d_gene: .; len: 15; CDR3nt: TGTGCCAGCAGTGTCTTCGGGGCGAGGCAAGAGACCCAGTACTTC; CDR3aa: CASSVFGARQETQYF
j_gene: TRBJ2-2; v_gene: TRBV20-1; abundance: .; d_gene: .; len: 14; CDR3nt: TGCAGTGCCGAAGGCGGGCAGGGCACCGGGGAGCTGTTTTTT; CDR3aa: CSAEGGQGTGELFF
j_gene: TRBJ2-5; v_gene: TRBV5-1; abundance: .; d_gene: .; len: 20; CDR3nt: TGCGCCAGTAGAGAACAGCCCGGGACATCGAATCTAAGGAAGCAAGAGACCCAGTACTTC; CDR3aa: CASREQPGTSNLRKQETQYF
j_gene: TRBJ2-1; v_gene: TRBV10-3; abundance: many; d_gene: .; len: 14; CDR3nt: TGTGCCATCAGTGAGTCCCCCTTTAGCGGTGAGCAGTTCTTC; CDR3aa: CAISESPFSGEQFF
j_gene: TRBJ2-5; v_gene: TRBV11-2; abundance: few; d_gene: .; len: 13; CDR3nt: TGTGCCAGCAGGTCCGAACCGAGGGAGACCCAGTACTTC; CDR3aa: CASRSEPRETQYF
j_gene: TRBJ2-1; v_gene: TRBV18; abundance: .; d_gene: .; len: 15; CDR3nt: TGTGCCAGCTCACCCGGGGCAGGGGACTACAATGAGCAGTTCTTC; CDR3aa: CASSPGAGDYNEQFF
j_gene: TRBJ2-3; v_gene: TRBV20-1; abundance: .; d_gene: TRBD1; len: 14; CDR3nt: TGCAGTGCTAGCAGGGACAGGGGGACAGATACGCAGTATTTT; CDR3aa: CSASRDRGTDTQYF
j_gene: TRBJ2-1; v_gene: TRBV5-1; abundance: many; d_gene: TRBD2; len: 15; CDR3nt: TGCGCCAGCAGCTTTCCGGGACTAGAACACAATGAGCAGTTCTTC; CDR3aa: CASSFPGLEHNEQFF
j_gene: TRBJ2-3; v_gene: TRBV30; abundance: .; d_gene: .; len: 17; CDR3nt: TGTGCCTGGAGTGTACAAAGGGCGGCAGGGCGGACAGATACGCAGTATTTT; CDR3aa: CAWSVQRAAGRTDTQYF
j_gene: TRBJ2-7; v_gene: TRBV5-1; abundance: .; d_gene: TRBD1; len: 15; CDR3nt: TGCGCCAGCAGCAACCCCGGGACAGCCTTCTACGAGCAGTACTTC; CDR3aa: CASSNPGTAFYEQYF
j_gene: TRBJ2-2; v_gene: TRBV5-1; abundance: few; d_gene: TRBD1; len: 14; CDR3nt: TGTGCCAGCAGCAGACAGGGGGCGACGGGGGAGCTGTTTTTT; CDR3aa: CASSRQGATGELFF
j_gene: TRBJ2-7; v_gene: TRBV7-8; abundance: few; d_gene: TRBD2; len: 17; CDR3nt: TGTGCCAGCAGCTTAGCTCGGCTAGCGGGAGGTCCCTACGAGCAGTACTTC; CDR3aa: CASSLARLAGGPYEQYF